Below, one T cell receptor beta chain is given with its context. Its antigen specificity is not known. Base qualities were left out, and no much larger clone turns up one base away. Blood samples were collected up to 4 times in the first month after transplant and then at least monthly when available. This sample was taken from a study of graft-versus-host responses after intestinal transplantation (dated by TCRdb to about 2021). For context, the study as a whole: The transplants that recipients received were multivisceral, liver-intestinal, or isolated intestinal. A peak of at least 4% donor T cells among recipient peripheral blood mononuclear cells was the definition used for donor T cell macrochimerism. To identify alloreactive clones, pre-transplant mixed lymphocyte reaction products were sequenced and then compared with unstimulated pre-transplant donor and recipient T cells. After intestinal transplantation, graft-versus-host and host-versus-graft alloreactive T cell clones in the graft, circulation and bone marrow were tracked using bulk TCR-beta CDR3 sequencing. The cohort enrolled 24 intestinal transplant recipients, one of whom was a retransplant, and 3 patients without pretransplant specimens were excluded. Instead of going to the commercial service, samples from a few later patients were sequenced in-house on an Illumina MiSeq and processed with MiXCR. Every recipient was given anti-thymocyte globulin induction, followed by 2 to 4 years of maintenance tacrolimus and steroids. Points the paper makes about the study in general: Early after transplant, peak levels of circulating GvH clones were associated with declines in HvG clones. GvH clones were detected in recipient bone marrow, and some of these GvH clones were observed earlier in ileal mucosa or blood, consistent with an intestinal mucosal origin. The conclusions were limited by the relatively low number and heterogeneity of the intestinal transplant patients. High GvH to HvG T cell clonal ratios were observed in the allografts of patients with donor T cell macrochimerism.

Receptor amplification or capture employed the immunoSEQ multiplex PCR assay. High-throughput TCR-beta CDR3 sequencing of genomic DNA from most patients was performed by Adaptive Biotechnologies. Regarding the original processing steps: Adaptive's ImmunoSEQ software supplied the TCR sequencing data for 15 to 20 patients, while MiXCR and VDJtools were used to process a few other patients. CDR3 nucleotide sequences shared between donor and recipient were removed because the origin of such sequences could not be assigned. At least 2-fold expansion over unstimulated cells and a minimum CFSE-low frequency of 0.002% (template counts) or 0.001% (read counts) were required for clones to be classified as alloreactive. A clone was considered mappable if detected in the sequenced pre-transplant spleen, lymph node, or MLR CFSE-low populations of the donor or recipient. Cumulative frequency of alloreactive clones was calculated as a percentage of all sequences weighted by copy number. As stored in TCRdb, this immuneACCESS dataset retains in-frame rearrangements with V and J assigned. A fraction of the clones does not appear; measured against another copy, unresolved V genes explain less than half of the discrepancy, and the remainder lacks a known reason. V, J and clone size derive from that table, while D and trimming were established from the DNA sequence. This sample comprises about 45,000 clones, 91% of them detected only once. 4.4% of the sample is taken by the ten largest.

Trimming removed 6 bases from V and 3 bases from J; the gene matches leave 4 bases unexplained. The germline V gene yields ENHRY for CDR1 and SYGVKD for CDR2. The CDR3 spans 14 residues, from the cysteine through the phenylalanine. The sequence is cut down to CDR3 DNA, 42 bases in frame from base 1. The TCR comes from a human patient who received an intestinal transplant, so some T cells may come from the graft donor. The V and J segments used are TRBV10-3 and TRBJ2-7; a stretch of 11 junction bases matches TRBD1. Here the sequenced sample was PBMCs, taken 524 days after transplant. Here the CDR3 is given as CAISSGQGVYEQYF. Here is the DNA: TGTGCCATCAGCTCGGGACAGGGGGTCTACGAGCAGTACTTC.